The entry that follows covers one T cell receptor beta chain sequence. Primers for the PCR totalled 60 Vbeta and 13 Jbeta. Assay: immunoSEQ multiplex PCR; the TCRdb copy retains only in-frame clones and omits some. The sample carries about 160,000 clones, roughly four fifths recorded once. This specimen comes from a study of cytomegalovirus exposure and HLA in healthy donors. V shed 6 bases and J 2 bases; nucleotides not matched to a gene: 5. Germline CDR1 and CDR2: SGHRS and YFSETQ. The CDR3 loop spans 13 amino acids. This receptor was obtained from a man in his forties in good health and CMV-seronegative. The V and J genes are TRBV5-1 and TRBJ2-7, with 7 bases identical to TRBD1. Sequencing used PBMCs. The CDR3 protein is CASNYGQAYEQYF. CDR3 DNA sequence: TGCGCCAGCAACTACGGACAGGCCTACGAGCAGTACTTC.